This T cell receptor (beta chain) was identified during a study of blood T cells in healthy people across ages. Study-wide results and caveats: Naive and antigen-experienced cells could not be conclusively compared, given unsorted PBMCs.

Trimming stripped 5 bases from V and 8 bases from J, with 18 bases between. The CDR3 sequence is 14 residues long. A second roughly 7 to 11 cycle PCR used barcoded and J-beta primers. TCRdb fed the 5' RACE reads into MiXCR, producing one record per CDR3 protein. The data contain about 1,500,000 distinct CDR3 sequences, approximately 42% of them singletons. Those donating, healthy Caucasian individuals from Russia, were aged about 6 to 100. This clonotype was counted only a few times. Its antigen is still unknown. The clonotype originates from a woman aged 18-29 years in good health. The specimen was blood. The V and J genes are TRBV12-3 or TRBV12-4 and TRBJ1-2; no clear D. The CDR3 here is CASSSLANTGGYTF. CDR3 sequence (DNA): TGTGCCAGCAGTAGCCTTGCCAACACCGGGGGCTACACCTTC.